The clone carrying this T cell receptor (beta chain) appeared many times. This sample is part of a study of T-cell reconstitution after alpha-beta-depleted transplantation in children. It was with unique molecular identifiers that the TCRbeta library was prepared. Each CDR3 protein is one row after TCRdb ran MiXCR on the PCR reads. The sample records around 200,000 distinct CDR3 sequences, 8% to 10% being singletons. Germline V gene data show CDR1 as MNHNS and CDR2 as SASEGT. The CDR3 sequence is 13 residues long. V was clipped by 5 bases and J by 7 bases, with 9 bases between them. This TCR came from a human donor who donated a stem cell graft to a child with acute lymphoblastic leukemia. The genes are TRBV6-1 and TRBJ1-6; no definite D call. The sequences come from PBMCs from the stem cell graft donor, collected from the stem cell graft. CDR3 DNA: TGTGCCAGCAGTCAAGGACGGAATTCACCCCTCCACTTT. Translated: CASSQGRNSPLHF.